This passage covers 13 T cell receptor beta chains from one sample sequenced in a study of shared clonotypes between healthy human individuals. Produced via immunoSEQ multiplex PCR; TCRdb's table is partial and in-frame only. The sample carries a few hundred thousand clones, approximately 97% recorded once. Source material: naive CD4+ T cells sorted from blood. Subset reported: CD45RA+ positively selected. The receptors originated from a woman aged 25 to 39 in good health.

The chain combines TRBV2 with TRBJ2-7; 8 bases agree with TRBD1. CDR1 is SNHLY and CDR2 is FYNNEI in the germline V gene. The V gene end was trimmed by 5 bases and the J gene end by 3 bases; junction bases not matched to a gene: 6. The CDR3 runs to 14 residues. In DNA form, the CDR3 reads TGTGCCAGCAGTCAACAAGGACAGGGCTACGAGCAGTACTTC. Translated: CASSQQGQGYEQYF.

This chain links TRBV2 with TRBJ1-1; D is ambiguous. The CDR3 is 14 residues long. V shed 4 bases and J shed 2 bases, with 11 bases lying between them. CDR1 is SNHLY, CDR2 FYNNEI, per germline. The CDR3 DNA is TGTGCCAGCAGTGGCGGGAGACAAAACACTGAAGCTTTCTTT. Its translation is CASSGGRQNTEAFF.

The J gene is TRBJ2-3, the V gene TRBV28; the match to TRBD2 covers 9 bases. This CDR3 has 15 residues. Germline CDR1 reads MDHEN; CDR2 reads SYDVKM. The trim removed 6 bases at V and 5 bases at J, leaving 9 bases unmatched. The CDR3 nucleotides read TGTGCCAGCAGATCGACTAGCGGTGACCTAGATACGCAGTATTTT. The encoded protein is CASRSTSGDLDTQYF.

Of note for this clone: In the same sample, other DNA sequences code for this CDR3. V is TRBV7-8 and J is TRBJ2-5; 8 bases line up with TRBD2. Germline CDR1 reads SGHVS; CDR2 reads FQNEAQ. The CDR3 totals 16 residues. The ends lost 3 bases at V and 5 bases at J; junction bases unmatched: 11. In DNA, the CDR3 is TGTGCCAGCAGCTTTGGATTGGCGGGAGGTCAGGAGACCCAGTACTTC. Translated, it gives CASSFGLAGGQETQYF.

The chain employs TRBV29-1 and TRBJ1-2; D not certain. Germline V gives CDR1 SQVTM, CDR2 ANQGSEA. This CDR3 has 14 residues. V lost 4 bases and J lost 8, with 20 bases in between. Here the CDR3 DNA reads TGCAGCGTTGCACCACGATTGGTTAGTGAAGGCTACACCTTC. It encodes CSVAPRLVSEGYTF. Variable domain in full (rest from reference TRBV29-1 and TRBJ1-2): SAVISQKPSRDICQRGTSLTIQCQVDSQVTMMFWYRQQPGQSLTLIATANQGSEATYESGFVIDKFPISRPNLTFSTLTVSNMSPEDSSIYLCSVAPRLVSEGYTFGSGTRLTVV.

The V call is TRBV11-2, the J call TRBJ2-6, with 9 bases matching TRBD1. Germline V lookup: CDR1 SGHAT, CDR2 FQNNGV. This CDR3 has 17 residues. V lost 2 bases and J lost 2; bases outside the gene matches: 4. The CDR3 sequence is CASSLRGTGTGANVLTF. DNA for the CDR3: TGTGCCAGCAGCTTAAGAGGGACAGGGACTGGGGCCAACGTCCTGACTTTC. The variable domain in full, completed from reference TRBV11-2 and TRBJ2-6, reads EAGVAQSPRYKIIEKRQSVAFWCNPISGHATLYWYQQILGQGPKLLIQFQNNGVVDDSQLPKDRFSAERLKGVDSTLKIQPAKLEDSAVYLCASSLRGTGTGANVLTFGAGSRLTVL.

The genes are TRBV11-2 and TRBJ1-5; D is unresolved. The CDR3 totals 15 residues. Germline-derived CDR1 and CDR2 are SGHAT and FQNNGV. Trimming stripped 0 bases from V and 0 bases from J, with 6 bases between. The DNA of the CDR3 is TGTGCCAGCAGCTTAGAAGGGCCTAGCAATCAGCCCCAGCATTTT. Protein: CASSLEGPSNQPQHF.

This rearrangement joins TRBV5-6 to TRBJ2-6; unclear D gene. The CDR3 is 16 amino acids. Germline V CDR1 and CDR2: SGHDT, YYEEEE. V was trimmed by 4 bases and J by 6 bases, leaving 17 bases between them. The CDR3: CASSPLLRLEANVLTF. In DNA, the CDR3 is TGTGCCAGCAGCCCCCTTTTGAGACTCGAGGCCAACGTCCTGACTTTC.

J is TRBJ1-4 and V is TRBV7-4; D call uncertain. Trimming left V 5 bases short and J 0 bases short, with 28 bases between. This CDR3 has 21 residues. The germline gives CDR1 SGHVT, CDR2 SQSDAQ. CDR3 in DNA: TGTGCCAGCAGCCTAGAGGCGTTCAGGCTTAGATTGGGGTCAACTAATGAAAAACTGTTTTTT. It specifies CASSLEAFRLRLGSTNEKLFF.

The gene calls are TRBV28 and TRBJ2-7; TRBD1 aligns across 9 bases. This CDR3 has 14 residues. CDR1 is MDHEN and CDR2 is SYDVKM in the germline V gene. V was clipped by 6 bases and J by 0 bases; unmatched bases: 3. CDR3 nucleotides: TGTGCCAGCAGATCGGGACAGGGCTCCTACGAGCAGTACTTC. Protein product: CASRSGQGSYEQYF.

The V gene is TRBV10-3, the J gene TRBJ1-1, with D tentatively TRBD1 (5 bases). The CDR3 has 14 amino acids. The V end lost 9 bases, the J end lost 1 base, and 15 bases lay between the germline ends. Germline V gene data show CDR1 as ENHRY and CDR2 as SYGVKD. This chain's CDR3 is CAISQGGKNTEAFF. The CDR3 DNA is TGTGCCATATCTCAGGGAGGGAAGAACACTGAAGCTTTCTTT.

With regard to this clone: A read error may account for a junction end that differs from germline. The V gene is TRBV29-1, the J gene TRBJ1-1, with D unresolved. This CDR3 region has 13 residues. Per germline, CDR1 SQVTM and CDR2 ANQGSEA. CDR3: CSAEPVGITEAFF. As DNA, the CDR3 is TGCAGCGCTGAACCAGTGGGGATTACTGAAGCTTTCTTT.

In DNA, the CDR3 is TGTGCCAGCAGGGCCTGGACGGGGCTCGGGACAGATACGCAGTATTTT. This sequence encodes CASRAWTGLGTDTQYF. The chain links TRBV9 to TRBJ2-3; D possibly matches TRBD1 or TRBD2 (5 bases each). The CDR3 totals 16 residues. V was trimmed by 5 bases and J by 3 bases, leaving 19 bases between them. Germline CDR1 and CDR2: SGDLS and YYNGEE.